This T cell receptor beta chain was sequenced in a study of response to subunit inactivated influenza vaccine. Study-level findings and limits: The authors proposed limited new T cell recruitment per seasonal influenza vaccination.

After removal of 0 bases from V and 4 bases from J, the junction contained 8 bases not matched to a gene. Germline CDR1 reads SGHKS; CDR2 reads YYEKEE (reference sequence). CDR3 size: 16 residues. Using its own MiXCR run on the RT-PCR reads, TCRdb lists one record per CDR3 protein. The table records some 520,000 distinct CDR3 sequences, more than 15% of them present only once. This clonotype was recorded a few times. Its antigen is currently unknown. The origin of this receptor is a man between 50 and 75 years old who received an inactivated influenza vaccine. The chain uses TRBV5-5 and TRBJ1-1; 8 bases agree with TRBD1. Sequenced material: CD4+ T cells sorted from PBMCs, taken around 2 years after vaccination. The CDR3 region has the DNA TGTGCCAGCAGCTTGGCCGGACAGGGTATCGGCACTGAAGCTTTCTTT. It yields the protein CASSLAGQGIGTEAFF.